The 16 T cell receptor beta chains listed next were all sequenced from one sample in a study of Graves' ophthalmopathy and Graves' hyperthyroidism. RNA transcripts were the template, and TCR beta CDR3 regions were amplified from them. In the first round, RT-PCR was carried out with HTBI primers, and a multiplex PCR formed the second round. Each CDR3 protein gets one entry after TCRdb re-called the multiplex PCR reads with MiXCR. The sample consists of about 400,000 distinct CDR3 sequences, around 17% of them appearing once. What was sequenced was peripheral blood. The receptors come from a woman younger than 30 with Graves' ophthalmopathy.

This clonotype was seen at least ten times. This rearrangement joins TRBV6-1 to TRBJ2-7, with TRBD1 matching over 7 bases. CDR3 size: 13 residues. Trimming cost V 10 bases and J 3 bases; bases outside gene matches: 9. Germline V gene lookup returns CDR1 MNHNS and CDR2 SASEGT. CDR3 region: CATGRAGGYEQYF. The CDR3 bases are TGTGCCACCGGAAGGGCAGGGGGCTACGAGCAGTACTTC.

At least ten counts were recorded for this clonotype. This chain connects TRBV4-1 to TRBJ1-1; 9 positions agree with TRBD1. Germline V lookup: CDR1 MGHRA, CDR2 YSYEKL. Trimming removed 0 bases from V and 6 bases from J; junction bases left unmatched: 5. There are 15 residues in the CDR3. The CDR3 loop reads CASSQDKQGAAEAFF. The CDR3, as DNA: TGCGCCAGCAGCCAAGATAAACAGGGGGCGGCTGAAGCTTTCTTT.

This clonotype was observed many times. This chain connects TRBV29-1 to TRBJ1-1; tentatively, D is TRBD1 (6 bases). This CDR3 contains 12 residues. Trimming took 7 bases from V and 4 from J, leaving 13 bases between them. Germline CDR1 reads SQVTM; CDR2 reads ANQGSEA. CDR3 protein: CSAGGPGTEAFF. CDR3 nucleotides: TGCAGCGCCGGGGGGCCGGGCACTGAAGCTTTCTTT.

The sample holds many counts of this clonotype. An end of the junction differs from the germline gene, which may be a read error. This chain uses TRBV6-2 or TRBV6-3 with TRBJ2-6; D ambiguous. The CDR3 spans 10 residues. Germline CDR1 and CDR2: MNHEY and SVGEGT. CDR3 loop: CASSYSAELF. CDR3 in DNA: TGTGCCAGCAGTTACTCGGCAGAGTTATTC.

This rearrangement joins TRBV5-1 to TRBJ2-7; D gene uncertain. CDR1 and CDR2 (germline): SGHRS, YFSETQ. The V end was cut by 0 bases, the J end by 3 bases, with 10 bases between. CDR3 size: 14 residues. The DNA of the CDR3 is TGCGCCAGCAGCTTGGGGGCATACAGCTACGAGCAGTACTTC. Translated: CASSLGAYSYEQYF.

This clonotype came up many times. The chain has TRBV7-8 and TRBJ2-7; maybe TRBD2 (6 bases). This CDR3 contains 17 residues. The germline V gene encodes CDR1 SGHVS and CDR2 FQNEAQ. With 3 bases removed from V and 0 bases from J, the gap between germline ends came to 18 bases. The CDR3 bases are TGTGCCAGCAGCTTTAACGTGGGACTCGAGAGCTCCTACGAGCAGTACTTC. Protein sequence: CASSFNVGLESSYEQYF. The entire variable domain, with the rest obtained from reference TRBV7-8 and TRBJ2-7, is as follows: GAGVSQSPRYKVAKRGQDVALRCDPISGHVSLFWYQQALGQGPEFLTYFQNEAQLDKSGLPSDRFFAERPEGSVSTLKIQRTQQEDSAVYLCASSFNVGLESSYEQYFGPGTRLTVT.

This chain joins TRBV7-2 and TRBJ2-5, with 7 bases identical to TRBD2. The V segment lost 3 bases and the J segment 1 base; nucleotides outside the gene matches: 8. This CDR3 contains 16 residues. Germline CDR1 SGHTA, CDR2 FQGNSA. DNA for the CDR3: TGTGCCAGCAGCTTCTCAGCGGGACCCTTCCAAGAGACCCAGTACTTC. Translated: CASSFSAGPFQETQYF.

This clonotype turned up a few times. The J gene is TRBJ2-7, the V gene TRBV18, with a tentative D call TRBD2 (5 bases). This CDR3 contains 15 residues. Germline CDR1 KGHSH, CDR2 LQKENI. Trimming removed 0 bases at V and 5 bases at J, with 14 bases between. CDR3 DNA: TGTGCCAGCTCACCACCGCATGCTAGCAATAACGAGCAGTACTTC. It is translated as CASSPPHASNNEQYF. The variable domain in full, with the rest retrieved from reference TRBV18 and TRBJ2-7, is NAGVMQNPRHLVRRRGQEARLRCSPMKGHSHVYWYRQLPEEGLKFMVYLQKENIIDESGMPKERFSAEFPKEGPSILRIQQVVRGDSAAYFCASSPPHASNNEQYFGPGTRLTVT.

At least ten counts were recorded for this clonotype. V gene TRBV6-5 combines with J gene TRBJ1-6, with D perhaps matching TRBD1 (5 bases). Germline V gene data show CDR1 as MNHEY and CDR2 as SVGAGI. The CDR3 has 16 amino acids. The ends were cut back, 8 bases at V and 4 bases at J, with 18 bases in the middle. The DNA for the CDR3 is TGTGCCAGCCTTAAGAGGGGCGGAAGATATAATTCACCCCTCCACTTT. Protein sequence: CASLKRGGRYNSPLHF.

Ten or more counts support this clonotype. This chain joins TRBV12-3 or TRBV12-4 and TRBJ2-7; perhaps TRBD2 as D (6 bases). CDR3 length: 15 residues. Trimming removed 3 bases from V and 2 bases from J, with 14 bases in between. This CDR3 reads CASSFRMGGTYEQYF. The DNA for the CDR3 is TGTGCCAGCAGTTTTCGGATGGGAGGCACCTACGAGCAGTACTTC.

This clonotype has more than one count but fewer than ten. The genes are TRBV6-2 or TRBV6-3 and TRBJ2-7, with D perhaps matching TRBD2 (6 bases). Germline V gene data show CDR1 as MNHEY and CDR2 as SVGEGT. V lost 3 bases, J lost 6 bases, and 18 bases lay in between. The CDR3 has 15 amino acids. CDR3 in amino acids: CASSYSPGGLSEQYF. The CDR3 nucleotides are TGTGCCAGCAGTTATAGCCCCGGAGGGCTCAGCGAGCAGTACTTC.

This clonotype came up many times. The chain recombines TRBV6-2 or TRBV6-3 with TRBJ2-5; D remains unclear. Trimming took 2 bases from V and 2 from J, leaving 9 bases between them. Germline V gives CDR1 MNHEY, CDR2 SVGEGT. The CDR3 length is 14 residues. CDR3 nucleotides: TGTGCCAGCAGTTACGATTTCTTGCAAGAGACCCAGTACTTC. The encoded protein is CASSYDFLQETQYF.

The chain couples TRBV12-3 or TRBV12-4 to TRBJ1-6; D call uncertain. The CDR3 covers 12 residues. Trimming shortened V by 3 bases and J by 7 bases, and 4 bases separated the two germline ends. The CDR3 loop reads CASSFRNSPLHF. The CDR3 nucleotides read TGTGCCAGCAGTTTCAGGAATTCACCCCTCCACTTT.

This clonotype was counted at least ten times. This rearrangement joins TRBV29-1 to TRBJ1-1, with a possible D match to TRBD1 (5 bases). Germline V gene sequence: CDR1 SQVTM, CDR2 ANQGSEA. The CDR3 spans 13 residues. V gave up 2 bases and J gave up 1 base, with 8 bases separating them. DNA for the CDR3: TGCAGCGTTGAAATGACAGAGAACACTGAAGCTTTCTTT. Encoded protein: CSVEMTENTEAFF.

V usage is TRBV6-1 and J usage is TRBJ1-3; 7 bases match TRBD1. Germline loops: CDR1 MNHNS, CDR2 SASEGT. V lost 2 bases, J lost 4 bases, and 2 bases stayed unmatched. The CDR3 consists of 14 residues. In DNA, the CDR3 is TGTGCCAGCAGTGAATGGACAGGCGGAAACACCATATATTTT. It codes for CASSEWTGGNTIYF.

The table lists this clonotype with many counts. J is TRBJ1-2 and V is TRBV19; D not certain. V lost 4 bases and J 0 bases, leaving 6 bases between the germline ends. The CDR3 runs 13 residues. Germline V lookup: CDR1 LNHDA, CDR2 SQIVND (reference sequence). CDR3 loop: CASSNQANYGYTF. The CDR3 DNA sequence: TGTGCCAGTAGTAACCAAGCTAACTATGGCTACACCTTC.